Shown below are 8 T cell receptor beta chains from a single sample sequenced in a study of T cell changes during pregnancy in multiple sclerosis. The data were produced by immunoSEQ multiplex PCR, yet TCRdb's version contains in-frame clones alone and is incomplete. The sample lists 130,000 or so clones, less than 97% occurring once. This specimen consisted of peripheral blood, obtained after pregnancy. These TCRs come from a female donor with multiple sclerosis, enrolled in a pregnancy study.

The V call is TRBV7-2, the J call TRBJ2-7, with D possibly being TRBD2 (5 bases). Between the trimmed V and J ends, which lost 1 base and 4 bases, there was a span of 14 bases. Germline V gives CDR1 SGHTA, CDR2 FQGNSA. The CDR3 is 15 residues long. The CDR3 is CASSLEPGIKYEQYF. Here the CDR3 DNA reads TGTGCCAGCAGCTTAGAACCGGGGATAAAGTACGAGCAGTACTTC.

This chain connects TRBV4-1 to TRBJ2-1, with 12 bases aligning to TRBD2. V dropped 4 bases and J dropped 6; count of bases not matched to a gene: 7. The length of the CDR3 is 16 residues. From germline, CDR1 is MGHRA and CDR2 YSYEKL. This CDR3 is CASSPLAGGLPNEQFF. CDR3 nucleotides: TGCGCCAGCAGCCCCCTAGCGGGAGGGCTTCCCAATGAGCAGTTCTTC.

J is TRBJ2-3 and V is TRBV7-9; 11 bases agree with TRBD2. Germline V gene lookup returns CDR1 SEHNR and CDR2 FQNEAQ (reference sequence). This CDR3 contains 16 residues. V lost 2 bases to trimming and J lost 1 base; unmatched junction nucleotides: 2. This CDR3 reads CASSLPTSGGTDTQYF. The DNA for the CDR3 is TGTGCCAGCAGCTTACCGACTAGCGGGGGCACAGATACGCAGTATTTT. The whole variable domain, filled in from reference TRBV7-9 and TRBJ2-3, reads DTGVSQNPRHKITKRGQNVTFRCDPISEHNRLYWYRQTLGQGPEFLTYFQNEAQLEKSRLLSDRFSAERPKGSFSTLEIQRTEQGDSAMYLCASSLPTSGGTDTQYFGPGTRLTVL.

V gene TRBV5-1 combines with J gene TRBJ2-2, with 12 bases identical to TRBD2. The germline gives CDR1 SGHRS, CDR2 YFSETQ. This CDR3 is 16 amino acids long. V lost 4 bases and J lost 4; bases outside the gene matches: 5. The CDR3 DNA reads TGCGCCAGCAGCGCCCTAGCGGGAGGGTCCACCGGGGAGCTGTTTTTT. It specifies CASSALAGGSTGELFF.

This clone was counted a single time. V usage is TRBV19 and J usage is TRBJ2-7, with 13 bases identical to TRBD2. V shed 5 bases and J 6 bases; nucleotides not matched to a gene: 10. CDR1 is LNHDA, CDR2 SQIVND, per germline (reference sequence). This CDR3 spans 16 amino acids. CDR3 in amino acids: CASSLTSGRSSGEQYF. The CDR3 DNA reads TGTGCCAGTAGTCTGACTAGCGGGAGGTCTTCAGGCGAGCAGTACTTC.

The chain couples TRBV15 to TRBJ2-1, with TRBD1 matching over 9 bases. Germline V gene lookup returns CDR1 LNHNV and CDR2 YYDKDF (reference sequence). V gave up 4 bases and J gave up 4 bases; unmatched junction bases: 5. There are 15 residues in the CDR3. The CDR3 DNA reads as TGTGCCACCAGCACAGAGGGACAGGGATACAATGAGCAGTTCTTC. Translating it yields CATSTEGQGYNEQFF.

The rearrangement links TRBV27 to TRBJ2-7; 8 positions agree with TRBD1. V trimming: 5 bases; J trimming: 5 bases; junction bases outside the gene matches: 11. Germline CDR1 MNHEY, CDR2 SMNVEV (reference sequence). The CDR3 contains 15 residues. CDR3 DNA sequence: TGTGCCAGCAGTCCACCCCGTCAGGGGGCCCACGAGCAGTACTTC. Protein product: CASSPPRQGAHEQYF.

The gene calls are TRBV5-6 and TRBJ2-5, with D perhaps matching TRBD2 (7 bases). Germline V gene lookup returns CDR1 SGHDT and CDR2 YYEEEE. CDR3 size: 15 residues. V lost 2 bases and J lost 5, with 16 bases in between. CDR3 amino acids: CASSFRGARRETQYF. DNA of the CDR3: TGTGCCAGCAGCTTTCGGGGGGCGCGGCGGGAGACCCAGTACTTC.